The entry below gives a single T cell receptor beta chain sequence along with its context. Its matching antigen is unknown. The sample originates from a study of cytomegalovirus exposure and HLA in healthy donors. The study, taken as a whole, reports: In a later analysis, parvovirus B19, influenza, CMV and Epstein-Barr virus appeared linked to several top co-occurrence clusters.

13 Jbeta primers and 60 Vbeta primers were used for the PCR. Using immunoSEQ multiplex PCR, the repertoire was profiled, and TCRdb retains in-frame clones only, with some absent. The data contain about 190,000 clones, over 70% of them seen just once; the ten biggest clones take up approximately 3.1%. Germline assignment: CDR1 MNHEY and CDR2 SMNVEV (reference sequence). CDR3 size: 18 residues. V lost 1 base, J lost 5 bases, and 12 bases stayed unmatched. The V call is TRBV27, the J call TRBJ2-3, with 10 bases fitting TRBD2. The source is a woman aged 25 to 39 in good health and CMV-seropositive. Sample: PBMCs. The CDR3 DNA is TGTGCCAGCAGTTTATACAGCGGGAGGGCCGTTCGCCAAGATACGCAGTATTTT. Protein sequence: CASSLYSGRAVRQDTQYF.